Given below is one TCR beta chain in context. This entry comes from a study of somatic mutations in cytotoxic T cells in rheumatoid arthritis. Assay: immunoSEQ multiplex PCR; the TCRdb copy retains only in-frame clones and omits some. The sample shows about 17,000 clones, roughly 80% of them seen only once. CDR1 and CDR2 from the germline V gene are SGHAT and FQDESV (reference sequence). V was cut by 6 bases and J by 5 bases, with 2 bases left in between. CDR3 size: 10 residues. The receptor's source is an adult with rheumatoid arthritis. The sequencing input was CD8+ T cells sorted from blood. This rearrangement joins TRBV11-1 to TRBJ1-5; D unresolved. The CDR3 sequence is CASRDQPQHF. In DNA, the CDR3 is TGTGCCAGCAGAGATCAGCCCCAGCATTTT.